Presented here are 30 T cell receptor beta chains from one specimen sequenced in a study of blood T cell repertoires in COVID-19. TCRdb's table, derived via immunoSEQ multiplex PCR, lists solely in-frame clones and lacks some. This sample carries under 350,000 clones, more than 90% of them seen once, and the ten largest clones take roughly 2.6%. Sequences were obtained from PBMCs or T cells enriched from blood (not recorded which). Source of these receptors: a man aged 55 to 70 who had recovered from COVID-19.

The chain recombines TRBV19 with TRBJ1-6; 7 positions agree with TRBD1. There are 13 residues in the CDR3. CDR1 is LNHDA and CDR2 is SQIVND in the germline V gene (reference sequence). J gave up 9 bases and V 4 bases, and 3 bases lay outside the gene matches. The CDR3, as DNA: TGTGCCAGTAGTAGTCAGGGGGGTTCACCCCTCCACTTT. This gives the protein CASSSQGGSPLHF.

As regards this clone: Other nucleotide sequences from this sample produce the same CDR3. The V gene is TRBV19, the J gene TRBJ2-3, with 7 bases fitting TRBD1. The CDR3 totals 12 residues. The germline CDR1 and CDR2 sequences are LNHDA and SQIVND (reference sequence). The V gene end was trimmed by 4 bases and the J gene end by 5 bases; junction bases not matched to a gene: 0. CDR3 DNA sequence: TGTGCCAGTAGTAACAGGGGAGATACGCAGTATTTT. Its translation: CASSNRGDTQYF.

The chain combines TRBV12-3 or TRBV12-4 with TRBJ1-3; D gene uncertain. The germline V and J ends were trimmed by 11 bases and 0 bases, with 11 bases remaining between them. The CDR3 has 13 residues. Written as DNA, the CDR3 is TGTGCCCTCAGTATTCCCTCTGGAAACACCATATATTTT. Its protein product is CALSIPSGNTIYF.

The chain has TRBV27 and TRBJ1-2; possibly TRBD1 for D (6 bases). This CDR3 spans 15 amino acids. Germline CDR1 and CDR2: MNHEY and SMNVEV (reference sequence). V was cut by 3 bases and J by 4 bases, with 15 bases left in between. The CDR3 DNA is TGTGCCAGCAGTTTGTCCAGGGGTCCAATCTATGGCTACACCTTC. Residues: CASSLSRGPIYGYTF.

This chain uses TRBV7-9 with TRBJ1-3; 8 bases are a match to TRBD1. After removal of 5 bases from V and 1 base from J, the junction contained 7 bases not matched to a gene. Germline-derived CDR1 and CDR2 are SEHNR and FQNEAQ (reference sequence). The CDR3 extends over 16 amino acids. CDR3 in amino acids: CASSGRQGLSGNTIYF. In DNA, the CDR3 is TGTGCCAGCAGCGGCCGACAGGGGCTTTCTGGAAACACCATATATTTT.

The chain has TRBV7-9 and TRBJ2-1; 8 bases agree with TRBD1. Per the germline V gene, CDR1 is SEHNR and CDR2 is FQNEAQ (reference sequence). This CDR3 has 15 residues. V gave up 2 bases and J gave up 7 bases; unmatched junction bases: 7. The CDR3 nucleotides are TGTGCCAGCAGCTTAACAGGGGGTAAGGAGAATGAGCAGTTCTTC. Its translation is CASSLTGGKENEQFF.

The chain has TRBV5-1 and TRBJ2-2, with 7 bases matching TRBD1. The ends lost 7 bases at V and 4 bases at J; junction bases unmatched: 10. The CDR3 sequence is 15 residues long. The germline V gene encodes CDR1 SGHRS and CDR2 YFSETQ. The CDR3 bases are TGCGCCAGCCAGACAGGGATTCTTGGCACCGGGGAGCTGTTTTTT. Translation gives CASQTGILGTGELFF.

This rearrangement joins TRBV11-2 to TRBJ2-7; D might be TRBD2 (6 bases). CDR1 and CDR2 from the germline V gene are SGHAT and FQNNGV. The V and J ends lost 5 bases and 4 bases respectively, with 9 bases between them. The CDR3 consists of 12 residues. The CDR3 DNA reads TGTGCCAGCAGCGGAGGGGTTTACGAGCAGTACTTC. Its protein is CASSGGVYEQYF.

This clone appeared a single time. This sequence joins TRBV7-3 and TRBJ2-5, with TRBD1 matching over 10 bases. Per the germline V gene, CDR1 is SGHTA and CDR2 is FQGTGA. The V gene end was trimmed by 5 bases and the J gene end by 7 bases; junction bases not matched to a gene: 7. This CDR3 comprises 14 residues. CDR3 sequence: CASSPGTGAGTQYF. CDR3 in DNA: TGTGCCAGCAGCCCCGGGACAGGGGCGGGGACCCAGTACTTC.

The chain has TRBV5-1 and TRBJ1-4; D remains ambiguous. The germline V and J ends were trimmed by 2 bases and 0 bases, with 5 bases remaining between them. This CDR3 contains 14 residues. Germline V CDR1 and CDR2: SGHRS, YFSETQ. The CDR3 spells CASSFGATNEKLFF. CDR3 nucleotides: TGCGCCAGCAGCTTCGGTGCAACTAATGAAAAACTGTTTTTT. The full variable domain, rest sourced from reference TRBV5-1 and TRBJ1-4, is KAGVTQTPRYLIKTRGQQVTLSCSPISGHRSVSWYQQTPGQGLQFLFEYFSETQRNKGNFPGRFSGRQFSNSRSEMNVSTLELGDSALYLCASSFGATNEKLFFGSGTQLSVL.

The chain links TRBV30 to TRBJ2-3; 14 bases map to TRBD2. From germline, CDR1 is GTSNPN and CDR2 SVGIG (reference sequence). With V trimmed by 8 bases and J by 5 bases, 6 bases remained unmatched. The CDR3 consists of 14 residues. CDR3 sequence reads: CARGLAGGLDTQYF. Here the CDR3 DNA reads TGTGCCCGAGGACTAGCGGGAGGTCTAGATACGCAGTATTTT.

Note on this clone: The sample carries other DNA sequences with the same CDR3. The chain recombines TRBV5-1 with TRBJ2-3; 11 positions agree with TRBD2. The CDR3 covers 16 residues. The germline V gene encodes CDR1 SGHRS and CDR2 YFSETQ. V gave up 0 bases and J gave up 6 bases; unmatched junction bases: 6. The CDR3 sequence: CASSLGGLAVGDTQYF. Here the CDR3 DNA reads TGCGCCAGCAGCTTGGGGGGACTAGCGGTCGGGGATACGCAGTATTTT.

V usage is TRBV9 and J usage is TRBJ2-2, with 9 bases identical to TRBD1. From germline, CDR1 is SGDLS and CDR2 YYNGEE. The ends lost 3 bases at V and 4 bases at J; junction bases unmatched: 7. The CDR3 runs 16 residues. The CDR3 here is CASSGAQGAGTGELFF. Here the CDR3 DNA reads TGTGCCAGCAGCGGCGCACAGGGGGCGGGCACCGGGGAGCTGTTTTTT.

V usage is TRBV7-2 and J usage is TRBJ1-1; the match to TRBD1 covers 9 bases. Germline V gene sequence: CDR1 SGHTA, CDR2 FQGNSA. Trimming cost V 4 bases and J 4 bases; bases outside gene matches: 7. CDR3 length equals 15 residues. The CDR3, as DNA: TGTGCCAGCAGCTCACAGGGGGCTTTGGGCACTGAAGCTTTCTTT. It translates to CASSSQGALGTEAFF. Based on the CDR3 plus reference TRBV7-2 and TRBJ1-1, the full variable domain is GAGVSQSPSNKVTEKGKDVELRCDPISGHTALYWYRQSLGQGLEFLIYFQGNSAPDKSGLPSDRFSAERTGGSVSTLTIQRTQQEDSAVYLCASSSQGALGTEAFFGQGTRLTVV.

As DNA, the CDR3 is TGTGCCAGCAGCTTAGCCGGGATACAGGGGACCCTATACAATGAGCAGTTCTTC. Its translation is CASSLAGIQGTLYNEQFF. J is TRBJ2-1 and V is TRBV11-2; 7 nucleotides match TRBD1. V gave up 1 base and J gave up 4 bases; unmatched junction bases: 13. The CDR3 loop spans 18 amino acids. Germline V gene lookup returns CDR1 SGHAT and CDR2 FQNNGV. Complete variable domain (other parts from reference TRBV11-2 and TRBJ2-1): EAGVAQSPRYKIIEKRQSVAFWCNPISGHATLYWYQQILGQGPKLLIQFQNNGVVDDSQLPKDRFSAERLKGVDSTLKIQPAKLEDSAVYLCASSLAGIQGTLYNEQFFGPGTRLTVL.

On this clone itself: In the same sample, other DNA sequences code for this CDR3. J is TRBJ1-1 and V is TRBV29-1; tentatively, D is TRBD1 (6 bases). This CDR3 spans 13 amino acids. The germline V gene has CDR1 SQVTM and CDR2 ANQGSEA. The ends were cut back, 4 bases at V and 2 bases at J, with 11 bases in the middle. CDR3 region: CSVGTGTNTEAFF. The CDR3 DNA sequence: TGCAGCGTTGGAACAGGGACCAACACTGAAGCTTTCTTT.

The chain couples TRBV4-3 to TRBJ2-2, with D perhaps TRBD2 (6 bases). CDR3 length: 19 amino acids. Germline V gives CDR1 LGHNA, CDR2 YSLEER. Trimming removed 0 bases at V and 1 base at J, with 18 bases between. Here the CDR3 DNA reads TGCGCCAGCAGCCAAGATCTGGGGCGGAGCGGGTTGAACACCGGGGAGCTGTTTTTT. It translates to CASSQDLGRSGLNTGELFF.

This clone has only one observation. CDR3 DNA: TGTGCCTGGAAAGAGTTCAATCAGCCCCAGCATTTT. Translating it yields CAWKEFNQPQHF. The chain uses TRBV30 and TRBJ1-5; D gene unclear. Germline V gene lookup returns CDR1 GTSNPN and CDR2 SVGIG (reference sequence). Trimming took off 4 bases at V and 3 bases at J, with 7 bases between the two ends. This CDR3 spans 12 amino acids.

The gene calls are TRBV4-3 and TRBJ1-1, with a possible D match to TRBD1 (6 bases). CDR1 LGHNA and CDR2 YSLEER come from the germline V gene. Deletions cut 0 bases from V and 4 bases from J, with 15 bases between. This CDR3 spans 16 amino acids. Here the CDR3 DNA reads TGCGCCAGCAGCCAAGATACGAGGGGGATGAGCACTGAAGCTTTCTTT. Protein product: CASSQDTRGMSTEAFF.

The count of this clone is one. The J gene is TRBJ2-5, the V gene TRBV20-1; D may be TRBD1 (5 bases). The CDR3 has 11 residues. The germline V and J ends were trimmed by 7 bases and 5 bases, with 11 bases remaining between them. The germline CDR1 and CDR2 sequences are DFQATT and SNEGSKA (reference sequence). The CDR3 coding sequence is TGCAGTGTAAAGGGGTTGGAGACCCAGTACTTC. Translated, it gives CSVKGLETQYF.

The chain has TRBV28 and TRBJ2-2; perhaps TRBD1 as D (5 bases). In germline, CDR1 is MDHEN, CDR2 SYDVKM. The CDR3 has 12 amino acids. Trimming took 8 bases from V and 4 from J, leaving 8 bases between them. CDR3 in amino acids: CASSRGTGELFF. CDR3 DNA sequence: TGTGCCAGCTCAAGGGGCACCGGGGAGCTGTTTTTT.

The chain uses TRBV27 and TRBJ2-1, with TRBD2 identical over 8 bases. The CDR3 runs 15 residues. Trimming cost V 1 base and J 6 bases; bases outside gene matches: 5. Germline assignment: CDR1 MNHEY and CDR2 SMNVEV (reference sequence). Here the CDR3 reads CASSLFSGGSNEQFF. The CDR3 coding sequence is TGTGCCAGCAGTTTATTTTCGGGGGGGTCCAATGAGCAGTTCTTC.

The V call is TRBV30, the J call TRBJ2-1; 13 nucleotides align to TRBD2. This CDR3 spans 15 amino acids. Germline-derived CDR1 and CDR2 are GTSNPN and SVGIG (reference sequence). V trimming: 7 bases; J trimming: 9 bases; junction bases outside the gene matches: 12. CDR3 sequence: CAYQGWGLAGPEQFF. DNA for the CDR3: TGTGCCTACCAGGGGTGGGGACTAGCGGGACCTGAGCAGTTCTTC. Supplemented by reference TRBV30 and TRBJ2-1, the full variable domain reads SQTIHQWPATLVQPVGSPLSLECTVEGTSNPNLYWYRQAAGRGLQLLFYSVGIGQISSEVPQNLSASRPQDRQFILSSKKLLLSDSGFYLCAYQGWGLAGPEQFFGPGTRLTVL.

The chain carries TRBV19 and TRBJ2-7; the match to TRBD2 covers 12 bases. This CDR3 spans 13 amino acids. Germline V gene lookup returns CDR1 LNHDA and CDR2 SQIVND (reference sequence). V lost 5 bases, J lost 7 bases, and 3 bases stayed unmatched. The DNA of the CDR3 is TGTGCCAGTAGTGATCTAGCGGGAGGGGAGCAGTACTTC. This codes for CASSDLAGGEQYF.

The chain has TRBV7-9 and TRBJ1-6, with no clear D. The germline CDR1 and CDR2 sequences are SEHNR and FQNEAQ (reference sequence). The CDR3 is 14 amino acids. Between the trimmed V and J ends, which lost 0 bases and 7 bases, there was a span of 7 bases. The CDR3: CASSLARENSPLHF. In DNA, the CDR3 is TGTGCCAGCAGCTTAGCGCGGGAGAATTCACCCCTCCACTTT. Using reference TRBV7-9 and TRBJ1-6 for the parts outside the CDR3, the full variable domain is DTGVSQNPRHKITKRGQNVTFRCDPISEHNRLYWYRQTLGQGPEFLTYFQNEAQLEKSRLLSDRFSAERPKGSFSTLEIQRTEQGDSAMYLCASSLARENSPLHFGNGTRLTVT.

CDR3: CAWSGGLATAGETQYF. The CDR3 region has the DNA TGTGCCTGGAGTGGAGGACTAGCGACGGCGGGTGAGACCCAGTACTTC. This sequence joins TRBV30 and TRBJ2-5; 9 bases agree with TRBD2. V lost 1 base to trimming and J lost 5 bases; unmatched junction nucleotides: 11. The CDR3 consists of 16 residues. CDR1 GTSNPN and CDR2 SVGIG come from the germline V gene (reference sequence). Full variable domain (missing parts from reference TRBV30 and TRBJ2-5): SQTIHQWPATLVQPVGSPLSLECTVEGTSNPNLYWYRQAAGRGLQLLFYSVGIGQISSEVPQNLSASRPQDRQFILSSKKLLLSDSGFYLCAWSGGLATAGETQYFGPGTRLLVL.

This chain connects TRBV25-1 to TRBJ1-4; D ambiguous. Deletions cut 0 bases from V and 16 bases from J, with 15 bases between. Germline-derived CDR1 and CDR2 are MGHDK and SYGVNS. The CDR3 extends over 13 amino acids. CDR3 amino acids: CASSEYGLGRQFF. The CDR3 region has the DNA TGTGCCAGCAGTGAATATGGTCTAGGGAGACAGTTTTTT.

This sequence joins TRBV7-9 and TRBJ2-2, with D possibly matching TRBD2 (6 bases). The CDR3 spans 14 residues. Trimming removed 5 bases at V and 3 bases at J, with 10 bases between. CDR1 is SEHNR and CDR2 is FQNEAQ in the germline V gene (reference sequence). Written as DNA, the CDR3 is TGTGCCAGCAGCGAGACTAGTTACACCGGGGAGCTGTTTTTT. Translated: CASSETSYTGELFF.

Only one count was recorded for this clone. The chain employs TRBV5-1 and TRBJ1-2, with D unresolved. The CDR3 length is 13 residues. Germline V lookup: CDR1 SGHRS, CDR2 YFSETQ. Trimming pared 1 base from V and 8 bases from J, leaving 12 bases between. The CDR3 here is CASSLTGNRGYTF. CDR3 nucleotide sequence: TGCGCCAGCAGCTTGACCGGGAATAGGGGCTACACCTTC. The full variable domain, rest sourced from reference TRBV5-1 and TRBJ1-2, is KAGVTQTPRYLIKTRGQQVTLSCSPISGHRSVSWYQQTPGQGLQFLFEYFSETQRNKGNFPGRFSGRQFSNSRSEMNVSTLELGDSALYLCASSLTGNRGYTFGSGTRLTVV.

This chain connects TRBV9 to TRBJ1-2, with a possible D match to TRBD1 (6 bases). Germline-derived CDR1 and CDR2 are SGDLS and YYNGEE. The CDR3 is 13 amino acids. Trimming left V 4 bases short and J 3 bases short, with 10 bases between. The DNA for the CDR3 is TGTGCCAGCAGCAAGGACAGATACTATGGCTACACCTTC. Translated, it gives CASSKDRYYGYTF.